A single sample is the source of the 6 T cell receptor beta chains below, sequenced in a study of T cell responses to AZD1222 COVID-19 vaccine. Assay: immunoSEQ multiplex PCR; the TCRdb copy retains only in-frame clones and omits some. The sample contains under 40,000 clones, around 78% of which appear only once. The sequencing here drew on peripheral blood, taken 28 days after the second AZD1222 dose. These TCRs come from an adult who received the AZD1222 COVID-19 vaccine.

The V gene is TRBV11-1, the J gene TRBJ1-1; maybe TRBD1 (5 bases). V gave up 5 bases and J gave up 5 bases, with 15 bases separating them. This CDR3 has 14 residues. The germline gives CDR1 SGHAT, CDR2 FQDESV (reference sequence). CDR3 loop: CASSPQGLGTEAFF. CDR3 coding DNA: TGTGCCAGCAGCCCCCAGGGATTGGGTACTGAAGCTTTCTTT.

This sequence joins TRBV30 and TRBJ1-2; weak D call: TRBD1 (6 bases). Trimming removed 3 bases from V and 7 bases from J, with 15 bases in between. The CDR3 has 13 amino acids. Looked up from germline, CDR1 is GTSNPN and CDR2 is SVGIG (reference sequence). The DNA of the CDR3 is TGTGCCTGGAGCGTGACAGGTTCTGGTGGCTACACCTTC. Translated: CAWSVTGSGGYTF.

J is TRBJ2-1 and V is TRBV25-1; no definite D call. From germline, CDR1 is MGHDK and CDR2 SYGVNS. V lost 8 bases and J lost 7, with 6 bases in between. There are 10 residues in the CDR3. The CDR3, as DNA: TGTGCCAGCCAGTTTAATGAGCAGTTCTTC. Translation gives CASQFNEQFF.

The gene calls are TRBV10-3 and TRBJ2-2, with 8 nucleotides matching TRBD2. With 0 bases clipped from V and 6 bases from J, the junction kept 6 bases outside the gene matches. CDR1 is ENHRY, CDR2 SYGVKD, per germline. This CDR3 comprises 16 residues. The CDR3 DNA follows: TGTGCCATCAGTGAGTCACCAACTAGCGGCGCCGGGGAGCTGTTTTTT. Residues: CAISESPTSGAGELFF.

The chain links TRBV6-5 to TRBJ1-1; D is uncertain. V gave up 4 bases and J gave up 0 bases, with 9 bases separating them. Germline V gene sequence: CDR1 MNHEY, CDR2 SVGAGI. CDR3 length: 14 amino acids. CDR3 in DNA: TGTGCCAGCAGTTCAAGCAGGATGAACACTGAAGCTTTCTTT. It is translated as CASSSSRMNTEAFF.

V is TRBV11-2 and J is TRBJ2-1, with 16 bases matching TRBD2. After removal of 5 bases from V and 4 bases from J, the junction contained 8 bases not matched to a gene. Per germline, CDR1 SGHAT and CDR2 FQNNGV. The CDR3 is made up of 18 amino acids. CDR3 DNA: TGTGCCAGCAGCCCGGGACTAGCGGGGGGGCCAGGTTACAATGAGCAGTTCTTC. Protein sequence: CASSPGLAGGPGYNEQFF.